This T cell receptor (beta chain) is from a study of neurological immune-mediated disorders. Study results and caveats: No sharing of CDR3 amino acid sequences was observed among expanded clones across subjects, suggesting private repertoires in all groups. Whereas HTLV-1-associated myelopathy showed the most TCR clonal expansion, multiple sclerosis showed the least, with levels below those of healthy controls.

The cDNA came from 5'RACE, which used 10-nucleotide random UMIs. TCRdb redid the calling of the 5' RACE reads with MiXCR, one entry per CDR3 protein. The sample includes roughly 45,000 distinct CDR3 sequences, around an eighth of them seen just once. Documented time point: longitudinal time-point 3. The length of the CDR3 is 15 residues. The J segment lost 10 bases and the V segment lost 3 bases, leaving 10 bases of the junction unmatched. The germline V gene has CDR1 WNHNN and CDR2 SYGVQD (reference sequence). This clonotype was detected many times. Its antigen is currently unknown. The TCR was taken from a man younger than 45 in good health. The V gene is TRBV10-1, the J gene TRBJ1-4; 8 bases match TRBD1. Sequenced: PBMCs. The CDR3 DNA reads as TGCGCCAGCAGTGATTCTATCGGACAGGGCGGAAAACTGTTTTTT. Its protein is CASSDSIGQGGKLFF.